This T cell receptor beta chain derives from a study of regulatory T cells in long-lasting Graves disease (dated by TCRdb to 2020 to 2023). For context, the study as a whole: Newly diagnosed Graves' disease patients had taken antithyroid drugs for less than 3 months. This study used TCR sequencing and RNA sequencing of peripheral blood to compare persistent Graves' disease patients against newly diagnosed Graves' disease patients. The study was conducted in China and was registered as a clinical trial. A total of approximately 35 samples were covered by TCR sequencing, comprising approximately 13 persistent and around 20 newly diagnosed Graves' disease patients. General findings and caveats noted by the study authors: More public clonotypes were shared among persistent patients (more than 2,500) than among newly diagnosed patients (just under 1,000). Lower TCR Shannon entropy and fewer highly expanded clones were observed in persistent Graves' disease patients than in newly diagnosed patients, which suggested clonal expansion. Preferential use of TRBV28, TRBJ1-2 and TRBJ2-5 was observed in persistent disease, whereas TRBV20-1 and TRBJ2-1 were favored in newly diagnosed disease. As a limitation, the authors acknowledged that the small sample size may reduce accuracy. Only peripheral blood was studied, because thyroid tissue, the primary lesion, was inaccessible. Sequencing and analysis were limited to the TCR beta chain.

Notes on this clonotype: Its antigen specificity is not known. No base quality values were provided; no much bigger clone lies one nucleotide off.

V lost 5 bases and J lost 8 bases; the stretch between them is 17 bases long. The CDR3 spans 14 residues, from the cysteine through the phenylalanine. The only DNA kept is the CDR3, 42 bases in frame from the first base. Sequences MRHNA (CDR1) and SNTAGT (CDR2) are obtained from the germline V gene. In light of the paper, this sample's time point label describes: newly diagnosed GD, antithyroid drugs for less than 3 months. For both TCR sequencing and RNA sequencing, RNA was extracted from PBMCs in TRIzol. Graves' disease was diagnosed according to American Thyroid Association guidelines. The patients came from an endocrinology department in Xi'an, China. From each patient, 7.5 to 10 milliliters of peripheral blood was collected into an EDTA anticoagulant tube. Ficoll Paque Plus density gradient separation was used to isolate PBMCs, and no further T cell sorting was performed. An Agilent 2100 Bioanalyzer and agarose gel were used to check RNA quality, and a NanoDrop 2000 was used to measure RNA concentration.

Libraries were constructed by multiplex PCR. Sequencing relied on an Illumina HiSeq 4000. iRepertoire HTBI primers and Arm-PCR amplification of CDR3 regions were used to construct TCR beta libraries. Before sequencing, the PCR products went through gel purification. Per the source publication's procedure: Gene usage analysis of CDR3 amino acid clonotypes used the approximately 62 TRBV and 12 to 15 TRBJ segments found across samples. COPE and FqMerger were used to merge filtered high-quality paired reads into contigs. BLAST was used to align contigs to IMGT TRBV, TRBD and TRBJ reference genes, and CDR3 was defined according to IMGT. Highly expanded clones were defined as clonotypes with a frequency above 0.1%. Repertoire diversity was measured by Shannon entropy, and V-J evenness by the Gini coefficient. Clonotypes shared by more than one individual were considered public. TCRdb itself trimmed the public reads at Q25 with fastp, ran MiXCR and retained productive beta chains. Duplicate CDR3 protein sequences are folded into a single record with the most common DNA and genes. The V and J calls come from TCRdb's annotation, not from the publication. Recorded for this sample are about 210,000 distinct CDR3 sequences; approximately 18% of them occurred a single time. The ten most abundant clones make up 12% of the sample.

The data were also submitted as part of a second study, on T cells in Graves' hyperthyroidism and ophthalmopathy. The second investigation adds: Stable Graves' hyperthyroidism was defined as no progression to ophthalmopathy during 18 months of follow-up. The hyperthyroidism patients were between 18 and 65 years old and newly diagnosed, with a disease duration of less than 2 months. Patients with uncontrolled infections, other autoimmune diseases, pregnancy or lactation were excluded. Diagnoses were established on the basis of clinical symptoms, serum thyroxine and TRAb, thyroid ultrasound, and orbital computed tomography. The TCR CDR3 was subjected to a first round of RT-PCR using the HTBI primer set and the Qiagen OneStep RT-PCR kit. Most expanded thyroid clonotypes (frequency above 0.001) were also detected in blood, a finding suggesting that blood repertoires may reflect thyroid immune responses. In cross-validation, a model built on a 13 V-J signature told ophthalmopathy apart from stable hyperthyroidism with just under 90% sensitivity and approximately 81% specificity, and in testing the same model reached 80%/75%. In validation, progression to ophthalmopathy was predicted by the model with 70% to 71% sensitivity and roughly 76% specificity, a median of roughly 6.4 months before onset. To identify TCR V-J signatures that set the groups apart, the researchers used a discovery cohort of about a hundred patients, made up of 40 to 45 with Graves' ophthalmopathy and 57 with stable Graves' hyperthyroidism. Prospective prediction of ophthalmopathy was tested in an independent validation cohort of fewer than 20 hyperthyroidism patients and some 17 patients who later progressed to ophthalmopathy. The 95 to 100 discovery patients were randomly divided into training and test sets at a 7:3 ratio. In several Graves' hyperthyroidism patients, the study also compared T-cell repertoires from thyroid tissue with T-cell repertoires from blood. After blood sampling, hyperthyroidism patients were treated with methimazole at a starting dose of 30 mg daily, and ophthalmopathy patients were treated with high-dose intravenous methylprednisolone. Libraries were constructed in a second round of multiplex PCR, after which size selection and purification were performed. Paired-end sequencing of the libraries was performed with 100 bp reads on an Illumina HiSeq2000. SOAPnuke was used to process the raw data, throwing out any read that contained adapters or uncalled bases, had a mean Phred below 15, or lacked an exact constant-primer or identifier match. High-quality paired reads were merged using COPE v1.2.5, and each unique nucleotide sequence was defined as a clonotype. MiTCR v1.1 was used to align the clonotypes against IMGT TRBV, TRBD and TRBJ reference segments. Analysis was restricted to V-J combinations with a frequency above 0.0001, which covered roughly 99% of repertoires. The TCS score was defined as F50 (clonal expansion) divided by E x V (chaos), with BLOSUM62-based TCRdist calculated between CDR3 peptides within each V-J. Welch's t-statistics and random forest reduced roughly 500 V-J features to roughly 13, which were used in a naive Bayes classifier (R e1071). Sample size was not statistically predetermined, and blinding of investigators to group allocation was not performed. According to the paper, TCR Vbeta CDR3 sequencing was carried out on roughly 130 peripheral blood samples, which came from approximately 41 ophthalmopathy, around 74 hyperthyroidism and some 17 progressor patients.

The source is a woman in her twenties or thirties with Graves disease. Donor details come from another sample of the same person, matched by shared clones. Sequencing used peripheral blood mononuclear cells (PBMCs), obtained at new diagnosis, from a patient treated with antithyroid drugs. The sequence joins TRBV6-4 to TRBJ2-3; the D region possibly corresponds to TRBD2 (6 bases align). DNA sequence: TGTGCCAGCAGTACTGACGGGGGAGGAGGTACGCAGTATTTT. Translated, this is CASSTDGGGGTQYF.